This T cell receptor (beta chain) was recovered during a study of long-term antiretroviral therapy in people with HIV. The CDR3 is made up of 14 amino acids. The germline CDR1 and CDR2 sequences are SGHRS and YFSETQ. V was clipped by 2 bases and J by 0 bases, with 8 bases between them. Survey level was the resolution at which the v3.0 immunoSEQ assay ran. The data were produced by immunoSEQ multiplex PCR, yet TCRdb's version contains in-frame clones alone and is incomplete. The sample lists some 28,000 clones, 86% seen once, with 4.5% to 6% in the top ten. J is TRBJ1-1 and V is TRBV5-1; TRBD1 is a possible D gene (5 bases). The sample was unsorted PBMCs, taken 0.8 years after starting antiretroviral therapy. This sequence originates from a woman in her 30s with HIV. The DNA for the CDR3 is TGCGCCAGCAGCTTCTGGGGGGTGAACACTGAAGCTTTCTTT. It translates to CASSFWGVNTEAFF.